These 28 T cell receptor beta chains came from one sample sequenced in a study of regulatory T cells in long-lasting Graves disease. The authors built TCR beta libraries using iRepertoire HTBI primers and Arm-PCR of CDR3 regions. TCRdb reprocessed the multiplex PCR reads with MiXCR, giving one entry per CDR3 protein. In the table there are some 410,000 distinct CDR3 sequences, around 15% of which are singletons. As to time point: newly diagnosed GD, antithyroid drugs for less than 3 months. From RNA extracted from PBMCs, the TCR library was made. The sample also formed part of further work on T cells in Graves' hyperthyroidism and ophthalmopathy.

Material: peripheral blood mononuclear cells (PBMCs), obtained at new diagnosis, from a patient treated with antithyroid drugs. All receptors come from a woman aged 25 to 39 with Graves disease.

This clonotype was seen a handful of times. The chain combines TRBV20-1 with TRBJ2-7; TRBD2 aligns across 14 bases. With V trimmed by 1 base and J by 9 bases, 8 bases remained unmatched. This CDR3 is built from 15 residues. Germline CDR1 reads DFQATT; CDR2 reads SNEGSKA (reference sequence). The CDR3 DNA reads TGCAGTGCTAGAGGGGAGGGACTAGCGGGAGTGGGGCAGTACTTC. As protein: CSARGEGLAGVGQYF.

V usage is TRBV4-2 and J usage is TRBJ2-4, with D tentatively TRBD1 or TRBD2 (7 bases each). Germline CDR1 is LGHNA and CDR2 is YNFKEQ. Trimming removed 0 bases from V and 0 bases from J, with 21 bases in between. This CDR3 region has 20 residues. For the CDR3, the DNA is TGTGCCAGCAGCCAAGATGTTCAGGGGGGGTTCCCGATAGCCAAAAACATTCAGTACTTC. This translates into CASSQDVQGGFPIAKNIQYF.

The chain carries TRBV14 and TRBJ1-1, with TRBD1 identical over 8 bases. Germline V gene sequence: CDR1 SGHDN, CDR2 FVKESK. The CDR3 is made up of 18 amino acids. V lost 3 bases, J lost 2 bases, and 14 bases stayed unmatched. The CDR3 nucleotides read TGTGCCAGCAGCCAGCTACCCGCGGACAGGGTGGGAAACACTGAAGCTTTCTTT. Translating it yields CASSQLPADRVGNTEAFF.

The CDR3 DNA is TGTGCCAGCAGTGACATCAGACCTAGCTCTGGGGCCAACGTCCTGACTTTC. It is translated as CASSDIRPSSGANVLTF. The chain has TRBV6-1 and TRBJ2-6; no reliable D call. Germline V lookup: CDR1 MNHNS, CDR2 SASEGT. There are 17 residues in the CDR3. V dropped 3 bases and J dropped 0 bases, with 12 bases sitting between them.

This clonotype was observed at least ten times. The V call is TRBV15, the J call TRBJ2-1, with 8 bases fitting TRBD2. Germline CDR1 LNHNV, CDR2 YYDKDF (reference sequence). The CDR3 contains 13 residues. V lost 8 bases to trimming and J lost 9 bases; unmatched junction nucleotides: 9. DNA for the CDR3: TGTGCCACCCTATCCAGTGCGGGGGGTGAGCAGTTCTTC. Translating gives CATLSSAGGEQFF.

Of note for this clonotype: One base away lies a much larger clone, so this may be a sequencing read error. The chain carries TRBV4-1 and TRBJ2-5; 7 nucleotides match TRBD2. The CDR3 covers 14 residues. Germline CDR1 reads MGHRA; CDR2 reads YSYEKL. The CDR3 bases are TGCGCCAGCAGCCAAGACGTGGGAGGGGAGACCCTGTACTTC. Its translation: CASSQDVGGETLYF.

The V call is TRBV13, the J call TRBJ1-5; TRBD1 is a possible D gene (5 bases). V lost 6 bases to trimming and J lost 1 base, with 16 bases between them. Germline V gene data show CDR1 as PRHDT and CDR2 as FYEKMQ (reference sequence). CDR3 length: 16 residues. The CDR3 nucleotides read TGTGCCAGCAGTCAATCACTGGGGGGGAGCAATCAGCCCCAGCATTTT. Translated, it gives CASSQSLGGSNQPQHF.

Many counts were recorded for this clonotype. This chain uses TRBV27 with TRBJ2-7, with 7 bases lining up with TRBD1. After removal of 8 bases from V and 6 bases from J, the junction contained 10 bases not matched to a gene. The CDR3 loop spans 13 amino acids. Germline V lookup: CDR1 MNHEY, CDR2 SMNVEV (reference sequence). CDR3 loop: CASRRGQNGEQYF. CDR3 nucleotide sequence: TGTGCCAGCCGACGGGGACAGAACGGCGAGCAGTACTTC.

This clonotype was detected only a few times. This chain uses TRBV20-1 with TRBJ1-6; D gene ambiguous. Germline CDR1 and CDR2: DFQATT and SNEGSKA (reference sequence). CDR3 length equals 15 residues. V lost 3 bases and J lost 12, with 21 bases in between. The CDR3 DNA reads TGCAGTGCTAGGGGGTTTCAGGTTTTACCCGGACCCCTCCACTTT. It specifies CSARGFQVLPGPLHF.

In its sample, this clonotype was seen many times. The chain has TRBV7-2 and TRBJ1-4; a possible D gene is TRBD1 (5 bases). Trimming took 5 bases from V and 0 from J, leaving 16 bases between them. Germline V gene sequence: CDR1 SGHTA, CDR2 FQGNSA. CDR3 length: 17 residues. The CDR3 is CASSPTRGVATNEKLFF. The CDR3 DNA is TGTGCCAGCAGCCCAACACGGGGGGTTGCAACTAATGAAAAACTGTTTTTT.

The chain is built from TRBV29-1 and TRBJ1-4; D remains unclear. Looked up from germline, CDR1 is SQVTM and CDR2 is ANQGSEA. V gave up 2 bases and J gave up 4 bases, with 11 bases separating them. This CDR3 spans 14 amino acids. The CDR3 sequence: CSVEPRGLNEKLFF. The CDR3 DNA reads TGCAGCGTTGAACCCCGGGGTCTTAATGAAAAACTGTTTTTT. Full variable domain (outside the CDR3, taken from reference TRBV29-1 and TRBJ1-4): SAVISQKPSRDICQRGTSLTIQCQVDSQVTMMFWYRQQPGQSLTLIATANQGSEATYESGFVIDKFPISRPNLTFSTLTVSNMSPEDSSIYLCSVEPRGLNEKLFFGSGTQLSVL.

The genes are TRBV4-1 and TRBJ2-2; no reliable D call. The CDR3 sequence is 15 residues long. Germline-derived CDR1 and CDR2 are MGHRA and YSYEKL. Trimming cost V 0 bases and J 6 bases, with 11 bases left between them. CDR3 DNA sequence: TGCGCCAGCAGCCAAGATAGGTACGGCCCCGGGGAGCTGTTTTTT. It encodes CASSQDRYGPGELFF.

The chain combines TRBV7-3 with TRBJ1-1, with D perhaps matching TRBD1 (6 bases). Germline assignment: CDR1 SGHTA and CDR2 FQGTGA. The CDR3 sequence is 16 residues long. The germline V and J ends were trimmed by 5 bases and 3 bases, with 19 bases remaining between them. The CDR3 DNA reads TGTGCCAGCAGCCATTCAGGGAGGGGGATGGACACTGAAGCTTTCTTT. It yields the protein CASSHSGRGMDTEAFF.

With respect to this clonotype: Compared with germline, one end of the junction differs, possibly owing to a read error. The chain combines TRBV7-9 with TRBJ2-5; a possible D gene is TRBD2 (6 bases). In germline, CDR1 is SEHNR, CDR2 FQNEAQ (reference sequence). The CDR3 contains 15 residues. The chain's CDR3 is CASGEAVGGQETQYF. The CDR3 region has the DNA TGCGCCAGCGGTGAAGCGGTGGGGGGACAAGAGACCCAGTACTTC. Supplemented by reference TRBV7-9 and TRBJ2-5, the full variable domain reads DTGVSQNPRHKITKRGQNVTFRCDPISEHNRLYWYRQTLGQGPEFLTYFQNEAQLEKSRLLSDRFSAERPKGSFSTLEIQRTEQGDSAMYLCASGEAVGGQETQYFGPGTRLLVL.

This clonotype was counted between two and nine times. The chain links TRBV15 to TRBJ1-1; D might be TRBD1 (5 bases). This CDR3 is 15 amino acids long. Germline V lookup: CDR1 LNHNV, CDR2 YYDKDF (reference sequence). Trimming shortened V by 0 bases and J by 5 bases, and 13 bases separated the two germline ends. Here the CDR3 reads CATSREDTPGTEAFF. CDR3 DNA sequence: TGTGCCACCAGCAGAGAGGACACACCGGGGACTGAAGCTTTCTTT. The full variable domain, completed using reference TRBV15 and TRBJ1-1, is DAMVIQNPRYQVTQFGKPVTLSCSQTLNHNVMYWYQQKSSQAPKLLFHYYDKDFNNEADTPDNFQSRRPNTSFCFLDIRSPGLGDTAMYLCATSREDTPGTEAFFGQGTRLTVV.

This chain joins TRBV24-1 and TRBJ2-1; 12 nucleotides align to TRBD2. After removal of 0 bases from V and 4 bases from J, the junction contained 3 bases not matched to a gene. Germline CDR1 KGHDR, CDR2 SFDVKD. The CDR3 has 17 residues. The CDR3 DNA sequence: TGTGCCACCAGTGATTTGAAGACTAGCGGGAGATACAATGAGCAGTTCTTC. Amino acids: CATSDLKTSGRYNEQFF.

The sample holds a few counts of this clonotype. CDR3 loop: CASSPRPGAEETQYF. Here the CDR3 DNA reads TGTGCCAGCAGCCCCCGGCCGGGGGCTGAAGAGACCCAGTACTTC. This chain links TRBV3-1 with TRBJ2-5; D is possibly TRBD1 or TRBD2 (6 bases each). This CDR3 has 15 amino acids. Trimming cost V 4 bases and J 3 bases, with 15 bases left between them. The germline V gene has CDR1 LGHDT and CDR2 YNNKEL (reference sequence).

The sample holds many counts of this clonotype. J is TRBJ1-1 and V is TRBV27; D unclear. V lost 0 bases, J lost 5 bases, and 13 bases lay in between. Germline V gene data show CDR1 as MNHEY and CDR2 as SMNVEV (reference sequence). CDR3 length: 15 amino acids. CDR3 residues: CASSLSGRVDTEAFF. CDR3 sequence (DNA): TGTGCCAGCAGTTTATCGGGAAGGGTAGATACTGAAGCTTTCTTT.

This clonotype was recorded many times. This rearrangement joins TRBV20-1 to TRBJ2-3; D is undetermined. This CDR3 comprises 13 residues. Germline-derived CDR1 and CDR2 are DFQATT and SNEGSKA (reference sequence). V lost 0 bases and J 6 bases, leaving 10 bases between the germline ends. The CDR3 region has the DNA TGCAGTGCTAGAGATAAGGCCGGGGATACGCAGTATTTT. Amino acid sequence: CSARDKAGDTQYF.

This clonotype was seen at least ten times. The V and J genes are TRBV18 and TRBJ1-1; D remains ambiguous. The CDR3 length is 14 residues. Trimming pared 5 bases from V and 5 bases from J, leaving 15 bases between. Germline CDR1 and CDR2: KGHSH and LQKENI. CDR3 protein: CASSNPGGWTEAFF. DNA for the CDR3: TGTGCCAGCTCAAACCCGGGAGGGTGGACTGAAGCTTTCTTT. Looking up the rest from reference TRBV18 and TRBJ1-1 gives the full variable domain: NAGVMQNPRHLVRRRGQEARLRCSPMKGHSHVYWYRQLPEEGLKFMVYLQKENIIDESGMPKERFSAEFPKEGPSILRIQQVVRGDSAAYFCASSNPGGWTEAFFGQGTRLTVV.

This clonotype appeared many times. This chain joins TRBV30 and TRBJ2-3; a weak D match, TRBD2 (7 bases). CDR1 and CDR2 from the germline V gene are GTSNPN and SVGIG (reference sequence). V gave up 8 bases and J gave up 3 bases, with 18 bases separating them. This CDR3 region has 14 residues. The CDR3 nucleotides are TGTGCCCTGGCGGGGGCACTAATGACAGATACGCAGTATTTT. Amino acid sequence: CALAGALMTDTQYF.

This clonotype was observed many times. V is TRBV12-3 or TRBV12-4 and J is TRBJ1-2; D is ambiguous. The CDR3 has 12 residues. Trimming pared 1 base from V and 6 bases from J, leaving 6 bases between. The CDR3 region is CASSLGVDGYTF. Written as DNA, the CDR3 is TGTGCCAGCAGTTTAGGGGTCGATGGCTACACCTTC.

This clonotype came up many times. V and J are TRBV28 and TRBJ2-5; TRBD1 aligns across 11 bases. This CDR3 contains 16 residues. With 3 bases clipped from V and 4 bases from J, the junction kept 7 bases outside the gene matches. Germline assignment: CDR1 MDHEN and CDR2 SYDVKM. For the CDR3, the DNA is TGTGCCAGCAGTTTTTGGGACAGGGGGGATGGAGAGACCCAGTACTTC. Its protein is CASSFWDRGDGETQYF.

This clonotype was seen at least ten times. The J gene is TRBJ2-1, the V gene TRBV11-2; possible D gene TRBD1, 5 bases. From germline, CDR1 is SGHAT and CDR2 FQNNGV. The CDR3 runs to 15 residues. Trimming pared 5 bases from V and 2 bases from J, leaving 13 bases between. Here the CDR3 DNA reads TGTGCCAGCAGCCCAAGGACACTTGCCTACAATGAGCAGTTCTTC. It is translated as CASSPRTLAYNEQFF.

The J gene is TRBJ2-7, the V gene TRBV4-1, with D perhaps matching TRBD2 (6 bases). Germline CDR1 reads MGHRA; CDR2 reads YSYEKL. The CDR3 extends over 17 amino acids. V gave up 0 bases and J gave up 0 bases, with 15 bases separating them. The DNA for the CDR3 is TGCGCCAGCAGCCAAGAGCGGGGTGGCATCAGCTCCTACGAGCAGTACTTC. It yields the protein CASSQERGGISSYEQYF.

This clonotype was detected a few times. Here the CDR3 reads CASSASMVGPQHF. The CDR3 DNA sequence: TGTGCCAGTAGCGCAAGTATGGTAGGGCCCCAGCATTTT. This chain connects TRBV19 to TRBJ1-5; D unresolved. Deletions cut 6 bases from V and 9 bases from J, with 15 bases between. CDR3 length equals 13 residues. Looked up from germline, CDR1 is LNHDA and CDR2 is SQIVND (reference sequence).

This clonotype has ten or more counts. The rearrangement joins TRBV7-9 to TRBJ1-2, with D maybe TRBD1 (5 bases). V lost 3 bases and J 6 bases, leaving 23 bases between the germline ends. This CDR3 has 17 amino acids. The V gene's germline CDR1 is SEHNR and CDR2 FQNEAQ (reference sequence). CDR3 sequence (DNA): TGTGCCAGCAGCTTGTGGGCCTTCAGGGTGAGGGACCATGGCTACACCTTC. Translated, it gives CASSLWAFRVRDHGYTF.

The chain employs TRBV29-1 and TRBJ2-1; no firm D call. In germline, CDR1 is SQVTM, CDR2 ANQGSEA. The V end was cut by 4 bases, the J end by 7 bases, with 8 bases between. The CDR3 spans 11 residues. The CDR3 reads CSVVGLNEQFF. CDR3 DNA sequence: TGCAGCGTTGTTGGCCTTAATGAGCAGTTCTTC.